These 13 T cell receptor beta chains were all obtained from the same sample, sequenced in a study of CXCR3-negative and CXCR3-positive naive CD8 T cells. UMI-tagged TRB cDNA libraries were built via 5' RACE. TCRdb reanalyzed the 5' RACE reads and collapses them to one entry per CDR3 protein, without DNA. The sample has tens of thousands of distinct CDR3 sequences, and its top ten clones hold around 24%. The sample was memory CD8+ T cells from blood. These receptors all come from a human donor in good health. Some clones in this sample may be carry-over from other donors' samples.

The chain joins TRBV5-1 to TRBJ2-7. The CDR3 loop spans 12 amino acids. CDR1 and CDR2 (germline): SGHRS, YFSETQ. The CDR3 region is CASALKPYEQYF. Complete variable domain (other parts from reference TRBV5-1 and TRBJ2-7): KAGVTQTPRYLIKTRGQQVTLSCSPISGHRSVSWYQQTPGQGLQFLFEYFSETQRNKGNFPGRFSGRQFSNSRSEMNVSTLELGDSALYLCASALKPYEQYFGPGTRLTVT.

V is TRBV6-6 and J is TRBJ2-1; there is no DNA to check the TCRdb D call of TRBD1. The germline V gene has CDR1 MNHNY and CDR2 SVGAGI (reference sequence). The CDR3 extends over 16 amino acids. CDR3: CASSPPAGNTYNEQFF.

The CDR3 here is CSVEDQGGPQHF. This chain connects TRBV29-1 to TRBJ1-5; the TCRdb D gene call, TRBD1, has no DNA to confirm it. Germline loops: CDR1 SQVTM, CDR2 ANQGSEA. This CDR3 contains 12 residues.

The chain employs TRBV20-1 and TRBJ2-5; TCRdb selects TRBD1, and the lack of DNA leaves this call unchecked. Germline CDR1 is DFQATT and CDR2 is SNEGSKA (reference sequence). The CDR3 extends over 14 amino acids. The CDR3 loop is CSARDGGGRETQYF.

The CDR3 protein is CASSRAGGLQETQYF. The chain has TRBV13 and TRBJ2-5; absent DNA, TCRdb's TRBD2 call cannot be checked. The germline V gene encodes CDR1 PRHDT and CDR2 FYEKMQ (reference sequence). The CDR3 runs 15 residues.

The J gene is TRBJ1-2, the V gene TRBV7-9; with no DNA, the TCRdb D assignment of TRBD1 cannot be verified. Germline-derived CDR1 and CDR2 are SEHNR and FQNEAQ (reference sequence). This CDR3 is built from 16 residues. The CDR3: CASSSQEILSQGGYTF.

This sequence joins TRBV7-9 and TRBJ2-2; TCRdb returns TRBD2, unconfirmable since there is no DNA. Germline V gives CDR1 SEHNR, CDR2 FQNEAQ (reference sequence). The CDR3 length is 15 residues. CDR3 protein: CASSTHRGANGELFF.

This chain uses TRBV13 with TRBJ2-3; there is no DNA to check the TCRdb D call of TRBD1. CDR1 is PRHDT, CDR2 FYEKMQ, per germline (reference sequence). The CDR3 loop spans 16 amino acids. CDR3 sequence reads: CASSLAGGKNTDTQYF.

The rearrangement uses TRBV6-5 and TRBJ1-1; TCRdb selects TRBD1, and the lack of DNA leaves this call unchecked. CDR3 size: 17 residues. Per the germline V gene, CDR1 is MNHEY and CDR2 is SVGAGI. This CDR3 reads CASSYTRDREMNTEAFF.

This chain links TRBV12-3 or TRBV12-4 with TRBJ1-1; TCRdb names TRBD1, which stays unverified in the absence of DNA. The CDR3 consists of 14 residues. CDR3 residues: CANSDTGTVGEAFF.

This chain uses TRBV6-5 with TRBJ2-1; the D call of TRBD2 rests on TCRdb alone, since no DNA is present to check it. CDR3 length: 17 residues. Germline assignment: CDR1 MNHEY and CDR2 SVGAGI. The chain's CDR3 is CASSYGVEPSGDNEQFF.

The chain recombines TRBV6-2 or TRBV6-3 with TRBJ1-1; TCRdb's D call of TRBD1 is untestable without DNA. The germline gives CDR1 MNHEY, CDR2 SVGEGT. This CDR3 has 14 amino acids. This CDR3 reads CASSPTGENTEAFF.

This chain uses TRBV20-1 with TRBJ1-6; as DNA is missing, the TRBD1 call by TCRdb cannot be tested. Germline V gene data show CDR1 as DFQATT and CDR2 as SNEGSKA (reference sequence). The CDR3 sequence is 15 residues long. Here the CDR3 reads CSARVPTVLGSPLHF.